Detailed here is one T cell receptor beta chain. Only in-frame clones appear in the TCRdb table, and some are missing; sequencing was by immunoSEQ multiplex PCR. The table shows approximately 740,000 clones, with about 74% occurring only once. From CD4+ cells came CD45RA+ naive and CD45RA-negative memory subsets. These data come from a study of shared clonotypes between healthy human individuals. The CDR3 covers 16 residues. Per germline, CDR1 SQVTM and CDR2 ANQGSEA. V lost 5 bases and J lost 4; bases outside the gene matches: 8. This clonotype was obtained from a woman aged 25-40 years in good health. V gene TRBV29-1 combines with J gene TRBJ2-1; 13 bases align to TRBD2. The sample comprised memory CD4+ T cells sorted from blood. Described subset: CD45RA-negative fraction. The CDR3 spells CSVKGTSGNLYNEQFF. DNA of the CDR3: TGCAGCGTTAAGGGGACTAGCGGGAACCTTTACAATGAGCAGTTCTTC.